The present entry profiles one T cell receptor (beta chain) with its context. Here immunoSEQ multiplex PCR was the method, and the copy in TCRdb shows in-frame clones only, minus some. The sample consists of some 130,000 clones, roughly 90% of them appearing once. This CDR3 region has 18 residues. The V end lost 1 base, the J end lost 4 bases, and 21 bases lay between the germline ends. Germline V gene lookup returns CDR1 LNHDA and CDR2 SQIVND (reference sequence). The source of the sample is a study of cytomegalovirus exposure and HLA in healthy donors. Sequencing was done on a sample of PBMCs. The rearrangement joins TRBV19 to TRBJ2-3; tentatively, D is TRBD2 (6 bases). The source of this sequence is a woman under 30 in good health and CMV-seropositive. CDR3 bases: TGTGCCAGTAGTATAGGACGAAGCTCGGGGAGGCGCGCAGATACGCAGTATTTT. Translating it yields CASSIGRSSGRRADTQYF. Combining the CDR3 with reference TRBV19 and TRBJ2-3 gives the whole variable domain DGGITQSPKYLFRKEGQNVTLSCEQNLNHDAMYWYRQDPGQGLRLIYYSQIVNDFQKGDIAEGYSVSREKKESFPLTVTSAQKNPTAFYLCASSIGRSSGRRADTQYFGPGTRLTVL.